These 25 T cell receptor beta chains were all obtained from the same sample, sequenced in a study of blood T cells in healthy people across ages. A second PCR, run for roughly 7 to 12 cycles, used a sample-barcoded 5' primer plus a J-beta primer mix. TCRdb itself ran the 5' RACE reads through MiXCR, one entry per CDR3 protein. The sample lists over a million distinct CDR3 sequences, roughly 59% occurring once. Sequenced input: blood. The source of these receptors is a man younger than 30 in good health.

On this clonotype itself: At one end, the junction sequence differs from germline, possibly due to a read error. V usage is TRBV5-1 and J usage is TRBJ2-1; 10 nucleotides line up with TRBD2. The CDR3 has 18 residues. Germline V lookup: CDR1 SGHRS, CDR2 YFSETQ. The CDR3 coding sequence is TGCGCCGGCAGCTTGGGTCTAGCGGGGGTCGGCTCCTACAATGAGCAGTTCTTC. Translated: CAGSLGLAGVGSYNEQFF.

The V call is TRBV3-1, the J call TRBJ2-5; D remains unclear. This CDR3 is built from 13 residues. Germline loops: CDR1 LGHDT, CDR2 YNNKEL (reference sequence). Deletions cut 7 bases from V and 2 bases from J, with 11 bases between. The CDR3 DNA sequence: TGTGCCAGCACCCCCGGCGTTCAAGAGACCCAGTACTTC. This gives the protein CASTPGVQETQYF.

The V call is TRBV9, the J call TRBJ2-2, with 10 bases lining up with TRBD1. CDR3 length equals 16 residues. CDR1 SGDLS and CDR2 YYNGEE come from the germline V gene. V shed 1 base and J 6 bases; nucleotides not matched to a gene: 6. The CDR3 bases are TGTGCCAGCAGCGTAACAGGGACAGGGGTTCCCGGGGAGCTGTTTTTT. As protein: CASSVTGTGVPGELFF.

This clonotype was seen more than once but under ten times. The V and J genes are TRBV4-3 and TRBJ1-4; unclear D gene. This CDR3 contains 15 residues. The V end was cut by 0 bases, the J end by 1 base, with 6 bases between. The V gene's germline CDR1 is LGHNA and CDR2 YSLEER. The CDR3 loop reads CASSQESGTNEKLFF. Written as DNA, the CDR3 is TGCGCCAGCAGCCAAGAGAGTGGAACTAATGAAAAACTGTTTTTT.

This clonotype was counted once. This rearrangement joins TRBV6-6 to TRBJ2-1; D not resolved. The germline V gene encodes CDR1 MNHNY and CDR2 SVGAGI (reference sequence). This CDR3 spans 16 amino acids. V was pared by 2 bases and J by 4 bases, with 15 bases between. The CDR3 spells CASSYPALGTYNEQFF. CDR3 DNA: TGTGCCAGCAGTTACCCCGCTCTAGGAACTTACAATGAGCAGTTCTTC.

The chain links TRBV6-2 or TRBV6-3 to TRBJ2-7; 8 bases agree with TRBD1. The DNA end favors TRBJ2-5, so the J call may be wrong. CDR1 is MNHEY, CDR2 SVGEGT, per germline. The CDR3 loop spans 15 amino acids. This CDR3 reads CASSTRTGWLETQYF. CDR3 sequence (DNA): TGTGCCAGCAGTACCCGGACAGGGTGGCTGGAGACCCAGTACTTC.

This chain's CDR3 is CASSLTPTSEQFF. CDR3 nucleotides: TGCGCCAGCAGCCTGACTCCGACTAGTGAGCAGTTCTTC. The chain links TRBV5-1 to TRBJ2-1; a weak D match, TRBD2 (6 bases). CDR1 is SGHRS, CDR2 YFSETQ, per germline. V was cut by 4 bases and J by 9 bases, with 14 bases left in between. The CDR3 covers 13 residues.

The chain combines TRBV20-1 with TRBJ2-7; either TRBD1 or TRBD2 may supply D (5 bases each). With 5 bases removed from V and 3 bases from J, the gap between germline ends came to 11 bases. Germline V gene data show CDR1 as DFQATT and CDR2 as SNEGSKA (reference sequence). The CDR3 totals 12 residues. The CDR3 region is CSARDRYYEQYF. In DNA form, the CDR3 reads TGCAGTGCTCGGGACCGCTACTACGAGCAGTACTTC.

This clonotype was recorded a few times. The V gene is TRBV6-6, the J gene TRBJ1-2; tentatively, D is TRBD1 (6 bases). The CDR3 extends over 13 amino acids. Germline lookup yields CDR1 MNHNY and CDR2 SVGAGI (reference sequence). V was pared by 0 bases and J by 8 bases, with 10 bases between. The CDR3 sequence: CASSYSEGDGYTF. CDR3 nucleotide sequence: TGTGCCAGCAGTTACTCGGAGGGGGACGGCTACACCTTC.

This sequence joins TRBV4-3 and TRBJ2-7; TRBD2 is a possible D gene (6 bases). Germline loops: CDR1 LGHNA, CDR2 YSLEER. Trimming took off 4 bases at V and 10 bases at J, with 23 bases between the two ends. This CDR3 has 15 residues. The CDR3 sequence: CASSPNEGYGGAQYF. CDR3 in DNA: TGCGCCAGCAGCCCAAACGAGGGGTACGGAGGGGCCCAGTACTTC.

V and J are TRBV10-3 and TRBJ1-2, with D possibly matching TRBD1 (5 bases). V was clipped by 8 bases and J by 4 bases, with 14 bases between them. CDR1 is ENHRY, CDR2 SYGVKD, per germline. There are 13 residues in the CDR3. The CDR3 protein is CAIRTTGVYGYTF. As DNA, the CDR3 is TGTGCCATCCGGACAACGGGAGTCTATGGCTACACCTTC.

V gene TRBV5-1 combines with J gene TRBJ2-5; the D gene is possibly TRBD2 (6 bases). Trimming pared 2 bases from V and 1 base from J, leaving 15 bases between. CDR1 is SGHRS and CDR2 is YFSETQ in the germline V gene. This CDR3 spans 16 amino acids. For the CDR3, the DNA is TGCGCCAGCAGCTTCCGACTAGACAGCACCCAAGAGACCCAGTACTTC. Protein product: CASSFRLDSTQETQYF.

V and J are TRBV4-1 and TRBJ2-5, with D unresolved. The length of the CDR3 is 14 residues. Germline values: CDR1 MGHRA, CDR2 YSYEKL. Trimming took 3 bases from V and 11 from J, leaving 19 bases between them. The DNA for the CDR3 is TGCGCCAGCAGCCAGATAGGGAATTACAATGAGCAGTACTTC. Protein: CASSQIGNYNEQYF.

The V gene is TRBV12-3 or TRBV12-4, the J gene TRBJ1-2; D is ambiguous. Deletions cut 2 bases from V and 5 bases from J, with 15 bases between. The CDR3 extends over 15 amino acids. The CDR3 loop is CASSLLMIWPYGYTF. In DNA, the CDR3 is TGTGCCAGCAGTTTATTAATGATATGGCCTTATGGCTACACCTTC.

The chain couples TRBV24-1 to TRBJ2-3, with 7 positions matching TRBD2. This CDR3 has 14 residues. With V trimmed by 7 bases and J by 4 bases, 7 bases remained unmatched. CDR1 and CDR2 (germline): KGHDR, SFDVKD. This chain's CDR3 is CATRRAGDADTQYF. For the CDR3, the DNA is TGTGCCACCAGGAGGGCGGGGGATGCAGATACGCAGTATTTT.

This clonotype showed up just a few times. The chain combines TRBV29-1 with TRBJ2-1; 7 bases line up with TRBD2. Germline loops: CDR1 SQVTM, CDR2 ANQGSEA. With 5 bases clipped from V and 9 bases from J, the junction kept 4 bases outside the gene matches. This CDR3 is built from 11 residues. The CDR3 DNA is TGCAGCGTTAGGGACTACGGTGAGCAGTTCTTC. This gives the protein CSVRDYGEQFF.

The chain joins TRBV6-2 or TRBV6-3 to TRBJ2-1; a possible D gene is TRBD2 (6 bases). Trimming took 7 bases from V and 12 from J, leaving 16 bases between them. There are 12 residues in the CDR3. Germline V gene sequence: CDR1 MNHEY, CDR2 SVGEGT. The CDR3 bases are TGTGCCAGCACCACTGGGGGACTCGGGCAGTTCTTC. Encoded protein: CASTTGGLGQFF.

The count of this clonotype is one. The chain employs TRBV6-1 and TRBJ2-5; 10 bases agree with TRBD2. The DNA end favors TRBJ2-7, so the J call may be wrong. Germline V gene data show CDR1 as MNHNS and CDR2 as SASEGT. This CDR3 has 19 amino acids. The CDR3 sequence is CASSERGRVALAGVYEQYF. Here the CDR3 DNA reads TGTGCCAGCAGTGAGAGGGGGAGGGTCGCCCTAGCGGGAGTTTACGAGCAGTACTTC.

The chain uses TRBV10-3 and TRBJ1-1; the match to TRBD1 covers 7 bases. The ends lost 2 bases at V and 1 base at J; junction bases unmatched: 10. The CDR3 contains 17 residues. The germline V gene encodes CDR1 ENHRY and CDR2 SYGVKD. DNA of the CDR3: TGTGCCATCAGTGAGACTCTCCCAGGGACAGAGAACACTGAAGCTTTCTTT. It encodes CAISETLPGTENTEAFF.

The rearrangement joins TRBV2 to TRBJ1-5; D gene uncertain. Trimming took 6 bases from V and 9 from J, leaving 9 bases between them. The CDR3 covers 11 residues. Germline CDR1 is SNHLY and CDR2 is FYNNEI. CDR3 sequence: CASSQNGPQHF. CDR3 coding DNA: TGTGCCAGCAGCCAAAACGGGCCCCAGCATTTT.

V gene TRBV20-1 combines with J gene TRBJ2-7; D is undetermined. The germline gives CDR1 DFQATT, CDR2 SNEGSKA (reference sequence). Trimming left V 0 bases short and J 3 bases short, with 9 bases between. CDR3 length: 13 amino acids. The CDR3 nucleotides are TGCAGTGCTAGAGAGCAGCAAGACTACGAGCAGTACTTC. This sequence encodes CSAREQQDYEQYF.

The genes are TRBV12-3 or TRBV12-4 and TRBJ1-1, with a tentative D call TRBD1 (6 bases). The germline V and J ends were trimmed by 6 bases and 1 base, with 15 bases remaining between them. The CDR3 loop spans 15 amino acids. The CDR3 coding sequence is TGTGCCAGCAGCTACCTGGGACAAGCGAACACTGAAGCTTTCTTT. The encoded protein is CASSYLGQANTEAFF.

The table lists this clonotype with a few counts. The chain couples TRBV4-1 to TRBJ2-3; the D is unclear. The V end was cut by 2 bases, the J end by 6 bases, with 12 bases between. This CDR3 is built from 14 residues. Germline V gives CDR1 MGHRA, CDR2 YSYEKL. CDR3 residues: CASSQNTQRDTQYF. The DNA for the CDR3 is TGCGCCAGCAGCCAAAACACCCAGAGGGATACGCAGTATTTT.

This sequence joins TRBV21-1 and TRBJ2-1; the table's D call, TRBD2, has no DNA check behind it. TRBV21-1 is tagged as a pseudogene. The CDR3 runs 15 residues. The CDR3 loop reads CASSKVRAGGFAQFF. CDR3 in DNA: TGTGCCAGCAGCAAAGTCCGGGCGGGAGGGTTTGCGCAGTTCTTC.

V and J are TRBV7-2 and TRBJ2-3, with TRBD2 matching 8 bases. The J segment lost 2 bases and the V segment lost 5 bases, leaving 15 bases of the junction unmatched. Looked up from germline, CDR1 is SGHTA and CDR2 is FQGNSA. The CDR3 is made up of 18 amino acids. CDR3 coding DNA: TGTGCCAGCAGCCCCGGCGCGGAGGCGACTAGCGTCACAGATACGCAGTATTTT. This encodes CASSPGAEATSVTDTQYF.